This T cell receptor (beta chain) is drawn from a study of T cell repertoires in cytomegalovirus infection. The length of the CDR3 is 17 residues. V was pared by 4 bases and J by 2 bases, with 20 bases between. Germline V gene data show CDR1 as SGHTA and CDR2 as FQGNSA. This clonotype was seen at least ten times. TCRdb re-analysed the reads in MiXCR, keeping a single row per CDR3 protein. The data contain 300,000 to 400,000 distinct CDR3 sequences, around a tenth of them singletons. The sequence came from a human donor in good health (CMV status not recorded). Some clones in this sample may be carry-over from other donors' samples. Sequencing was carried out using PBMCs. The chain links TRBV7-2 to TRBJ2-5; D gene uncertain. The DNA of the CDR3 is TGTGCCAGCAGCTCCCCAACTTTTAGTGACCGACAAGAGACCCAGTACTTC. Protein: CASSSPTFSDRQETQYF.